This T cell receptor (beta chain) derives from a study of blood T cells in healthy people across ages. The overall study: In model experiments, template switching was able to capture about one barcoded beta molecule for every two T cells that were present.

Study results and caveats: When set beside aged donors, long-lived donors presented more naive CD4+ cells and higher diversity. Per million T cells, TCR beta diversity dropped roughly linearly as age increased.

This clonotype was observed a handful of times. Antigen: not known. Primers used in a second PCR of roughly 7 to 12 cycles were a sample-barcoded 5' primer and a J-beta primer mix. TCRdb reprocessed the 5' RACE reads with MiXCR, giving one entry per CDR3 protein. Of roughly 2 million distinct CDR3 sequences listed, roughly 49% are singletons. The CDR3 runs 13 residues. From germline, CDR1 is LGHDT and CDR2 YNNKEL (reference sequence). With 3 bases removed from V and 0 bases from J, the gap between germline ends came to 5 bases. This chain connects TRBV3-1 to TRBJ2-5, with D hard to call. The clonotype originates from a middle-aged woman in good health. The material sequenced was blood. CDR3 protein: CASSHAYQETQYF. In DNA form, the CDR3 reads TGTGCCAGCAGCCACGCCTACCAAGAGACCCAGTACTTC.